The 18 T cell receptor beta chains below were found in one sample sequenced in a study of CXCR3-negative and CXCR3-positive naive CD8 T cells. cDNA libraries for TRB were generated by 5' RACE incorporating UMI labels. TCRdb reprocessed the 5' RACE reads and keeps a single row for each CDR3 protein, giving no DNA. This repertoire comprises about 57,000 distinct CDR3 sequences; its ten largest clones make up around 24%. Specimen: memory CD8+ T cells from blood. The receptors stem from a human donor in good health. Some clones in this sample may be carry-over from other donors' samples.

The chain uses TRBV7-9 and TRBJ1-1; no DNA is available, so the TRBD1 call from TCRdb remains unchecked. CDR1 and CDR2 from the germline V gene are SEHNR and FQNEAQ (reference sequence). The CDR3 contains 15 residues. Here the CDR3 reads CASRPTSGSGTEAFF.

The chain is built from TRBV6-6 and TRBJ2-1. CDR1 is MNHNY and CDR2 is SVGAGI in the germline V gene (reference sequence). The CDR3 loop spans 11 amino acids. The CDR3 region is CASTGNNEQFF.

The V and J genes are TRBV29-1 and TRBJ2-5; TCRdb's D gene call, TRBD2, goes unchecked for lack of DNA. The V gene's germline CDR1 is SQVTM and CDR2 ANQGSEA. The CDR3 is 17 residues long. The CDR3 region is CSVELQGLAGVRETQYF.

V is TRBV5-1 and J is TRBJ2-3; TCRdb picks TRBD2, but there is no DNA to check that call. The CDR3 has 15 residues. Germline loops: CDR1 SGHRS, CDR2 YFSETQ. CDR3 region: CASSWSGFNRDTQYF.

The gene calls are TRBV7-9 and TRBJ2-1; TCRdb's D call, TRBD2, is unchecked because there is no DNA. CDR3 size: 14 residues. CDR1 is SEHNR, CDR2 FQNEAQ, per germline (reference sequence). CDR3 sequence reads: CASSWGGLGGEQFF. The full variable domain, completed using reference TRBV7-9 and TRBJ2-1, is DTGVSQNPRHKITKRGQNVTFRCDPISEHNRLYWYRQTLGQGPEFLTYFQNEAQLEKSRLLSDRFSAERPKGSFSTLEIQRTEQGDSAMYLCASSWGGLGGEQFFGPGTRLTVL.

The CDR3 spells CSVERDSGDDTGELFF. J is TRBJ2-2 and V is TRBV29-1; TCRdb proposes TRBD1, but this gene call is untestable without DNA. The CDR3 is 16 residues long. Germline CDR1 is SQVTM and CDR2 is ANQGSEA.

The chain uses TRBV12-3 or TRBV12-4 and TRBJ2-1. The CDR3 covers 12 residues. CDR3 sequence: CASSFSSHEQFF.

J is TRBJ1-2 and V is TRBV28; TCRdb reports TRBD1, a call that lacks DNA to check it against. Germline loops: CDR1 MDHEN, CDR2 SYDVKM. This CDR3 has 14 amino acids. The CDR3 region is CASSPRGTNYGYTF.

The CDR3: CASSPSGTGPGF. The J gene is TRBJ2-3, the V gene TRBV12-3 or TRBV12-4; TCRdb calls TRBD1, which cannot be checked without DNA. The CDR3 consists of 12 residues.

The chain links TRBV7-8 to TRBJ2-2; TCRdb's D call, TRBD1, is unchecked because there is no DNA. The CDR3 covers 17 residues. Germline V CDR1 and CDR2: SGHVS, FQNEAQ. This CDR3 reads CASSLAFRQGEPGELFF.

The genes are TRBV7-3 and TRBJ1-1. The CDR3 sequence is 13 residues long. Germline V CDR1 and CDR2: SGHTA, FQGTGA. The CDR3 loop is CASSLTEASEAFF.

The V gene is TRBV7-9, the J gene TRBJ2-2. Germline CDR1 reads SEHNR; CDR2 reads FQNEAQ (reference sequence). There are 13 residues in the CDR3. CDR3 in amino acids: CASSPLTTGELFF.

V and J are TRBV21-1 and TRBJ2-1; the D call of TRBD1 rests on TCRdb alone, since no DNA is present to check it. TRBV21-1 counts as a pseudogene. The CDR3 has 17 residues. The CDR3 sequence: CASSTSGQDHSYNEQFF.

V and J are TRBV6-2 or TRBV6-3 and TRBJ2-1; as DNA is missing, the TRBD1 call by TCRdb cannot be tested. Germline-derived CDR1 and CDR2 are MNHEY and SVGEGT. The CDR3 length is 13 residues. The chain's CDR3 is CASSWGRGNEQFF.

V usage is TRBV5-5 and J usage is TRBJ2-7. The CDR3 loop spans 14 amino acids. CDR1 and CDR2 from the germline V gene are SGHKS and YYEKEE (reference sequence). The CDR3 is CASSFGRSSYEQYF.

This chain links TRBV27 with TRBJ2-3; checking the TCRdb D call of TRBD2 is not possible without DNA. CDR1 MNHEY and CDR2 SMNVEV come from the germline V gene (reference sequence). The CDR3 is made up of 11 amino acids. CDR3 region: CASREADTQYF.

The chain carries TRBV28 and TRBJ2-3; checking the TCRdb D call of TRBD2 is not possible without DNA. The CDR3 loop spans 15 amino acids. The germline CDR1 and CDR2 sequences are MDHEN and SYDVKM. CDR3 residues: CASSLTSGTPDTQYF.

The genes are TRBV7-6 and TRBJ1-2; TCRdb returns TRBD1, unconfirmable since there is no DNA. Germline V CDR1 and CDR2: SGHVS, FNYEAQ. The CDR3 length is 14 residues. The CDR3: CASSPTRDTTGYTF. Full variable domain (missing parts from reference TRBV7-6 and TRBJ1-2): GAGVSQSPRYKVTKRGQDVALRCDPISGHVSLYWYRQALGQGPEFLTYFNYEAQQDKSGLPNDRFSAERPEGSISTLTIQRTEQRDSAMYRCASSPTRDTTGYTFGSGTRLTVV.